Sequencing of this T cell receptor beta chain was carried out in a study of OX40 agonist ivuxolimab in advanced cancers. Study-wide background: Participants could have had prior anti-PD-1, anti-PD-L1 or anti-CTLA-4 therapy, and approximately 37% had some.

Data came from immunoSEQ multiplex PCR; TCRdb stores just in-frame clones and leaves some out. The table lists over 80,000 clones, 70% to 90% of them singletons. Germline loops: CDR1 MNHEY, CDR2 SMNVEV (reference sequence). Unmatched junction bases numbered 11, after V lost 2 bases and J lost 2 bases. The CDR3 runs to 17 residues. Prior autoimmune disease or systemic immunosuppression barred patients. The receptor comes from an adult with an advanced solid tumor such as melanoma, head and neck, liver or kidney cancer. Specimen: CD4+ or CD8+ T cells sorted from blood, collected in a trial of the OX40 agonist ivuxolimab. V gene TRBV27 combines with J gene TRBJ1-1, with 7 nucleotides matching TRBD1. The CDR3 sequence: CASSLVPRGTANTEAFF. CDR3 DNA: TGTGCCAGCAGTTTAGTTCCACGCGGGACAGCCAACACTGAAGCTTTCTTT.